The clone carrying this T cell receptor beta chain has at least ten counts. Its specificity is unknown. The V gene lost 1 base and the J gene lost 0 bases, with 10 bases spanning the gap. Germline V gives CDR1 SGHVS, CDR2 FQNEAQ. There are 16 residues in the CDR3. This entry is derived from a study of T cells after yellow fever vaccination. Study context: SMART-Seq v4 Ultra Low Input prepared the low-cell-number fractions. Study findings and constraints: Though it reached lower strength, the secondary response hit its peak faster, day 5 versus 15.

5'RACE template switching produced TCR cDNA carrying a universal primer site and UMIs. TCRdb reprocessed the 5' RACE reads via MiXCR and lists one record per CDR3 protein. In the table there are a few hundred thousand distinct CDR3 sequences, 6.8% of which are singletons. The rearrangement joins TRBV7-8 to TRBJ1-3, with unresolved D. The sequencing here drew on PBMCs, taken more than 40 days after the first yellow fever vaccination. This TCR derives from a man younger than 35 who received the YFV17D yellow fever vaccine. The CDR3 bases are TGTGCCAGCAGCTTAGGTATTCCCAGCTCTGGAAACACCATATATTTT. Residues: CASSLGIPSSGNTIYF.